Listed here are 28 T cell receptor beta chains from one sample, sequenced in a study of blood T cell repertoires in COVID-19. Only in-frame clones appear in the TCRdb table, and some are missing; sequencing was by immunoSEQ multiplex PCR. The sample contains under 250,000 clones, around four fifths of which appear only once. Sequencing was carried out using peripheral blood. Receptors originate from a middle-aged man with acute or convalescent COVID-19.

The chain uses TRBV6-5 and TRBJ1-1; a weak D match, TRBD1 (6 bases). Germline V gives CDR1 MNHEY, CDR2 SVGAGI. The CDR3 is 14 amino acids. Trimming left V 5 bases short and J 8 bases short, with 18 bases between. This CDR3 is CASSTRGSPSEAFF. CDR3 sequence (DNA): TGTGCCAGCAGTACCAGGGGAAGTCCCTCCGAAGCTTTCTTT.

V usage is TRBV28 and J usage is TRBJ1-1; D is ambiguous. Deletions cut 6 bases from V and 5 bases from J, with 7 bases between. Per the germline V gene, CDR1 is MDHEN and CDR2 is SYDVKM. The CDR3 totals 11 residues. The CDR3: CASRRRTEAFF. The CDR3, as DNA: TGTGCCAGCAGACGGAGGACTGAAGCTTTCTTT.

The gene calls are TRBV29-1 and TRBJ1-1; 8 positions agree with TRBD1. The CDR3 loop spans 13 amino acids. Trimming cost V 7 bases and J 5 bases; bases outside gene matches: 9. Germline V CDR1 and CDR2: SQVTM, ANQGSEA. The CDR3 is CSARTGGRTEAFF. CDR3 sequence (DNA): TGCAGCGCCCGTACAGGGGGAAGGACTGAAGCTTTCTTT.

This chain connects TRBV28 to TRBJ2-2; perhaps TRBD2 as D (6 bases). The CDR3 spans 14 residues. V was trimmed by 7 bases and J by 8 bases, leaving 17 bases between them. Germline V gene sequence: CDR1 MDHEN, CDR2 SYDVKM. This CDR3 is CASKPPGAFGELFF. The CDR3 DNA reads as TGTGCCAGCAAACCCCCGGGAGCTTTTGGGGAGCTGTTTTTT.

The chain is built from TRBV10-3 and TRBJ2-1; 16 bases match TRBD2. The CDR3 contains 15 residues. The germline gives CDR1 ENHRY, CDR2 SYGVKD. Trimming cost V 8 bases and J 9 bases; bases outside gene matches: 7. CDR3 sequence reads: CAISGTSGGASEQFF. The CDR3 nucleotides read TGTGCCATCTCTGGGACTAGCGGGGGGGCCAGTGAGCAGTTCTTC.

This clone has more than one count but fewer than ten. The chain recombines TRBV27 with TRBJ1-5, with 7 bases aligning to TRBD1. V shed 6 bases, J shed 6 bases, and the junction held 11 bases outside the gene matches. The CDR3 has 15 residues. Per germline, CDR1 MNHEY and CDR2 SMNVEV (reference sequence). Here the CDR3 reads CASRKGAERRQPQHF. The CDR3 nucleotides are TGTGCCAGCAGAAAGGGGGCAGAACGTCGTCAGCCCCAGCATTTT.

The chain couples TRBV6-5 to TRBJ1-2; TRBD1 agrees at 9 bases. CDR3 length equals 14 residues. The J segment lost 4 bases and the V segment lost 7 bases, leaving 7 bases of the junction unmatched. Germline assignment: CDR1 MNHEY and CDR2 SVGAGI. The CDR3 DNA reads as TGTGCCAGCACCGACACAGGGGGCAGCTATGGCTACACCTTC. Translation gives CASTDTGGSYGYTF.

The CDR3 DNA follows: TGCGCCAGCAGCCGAGGACAGAACTACGAGCAGTACTTC. Protein product: CASSRGQNYEQYF. This rearrangement joins TRBV4-1 to TRBJ2-7; a weak D match, TRBD1 (6 bases). V was trimmed by 4 bases and J by 3 bases, leaving 10 bases between them. Germline CDR1 and CDR2: MGHRA and YSYEKL. CDR3 size: 13 residues.

CDR3 coding DNA: TGTGCCAGCGGGAGGGACAGGGTGATGGATGAGCAGTTCTTC. Protein: CASGRDRVMDEQFF. V and J are TRBV9 and TRBJ2-1; 9 bases are a match to TRBD1. CDR1 and CDR2 from the germline V gene are SGDLS and YYNGEE. The CDR3 totals 14 residues. J lost 8 bases, V lost 7 bases, and 10 bases had no gene match.

CDR3 nucleotide sequence: TGCAGTGCTAGTAGGACTAGCGGGAACCTCGAGCAGTACTTC. It yields the protein CSASRTSGNLEQYF. The gene calls are TRBV20-1 and TRBJ2-7; 12 nucleotides align to TRBD2. The germline V gene encodes CDR1 DFQATT and CDR2 SNEGSKA (reference sequence). V was pared by 3 bases and J by 6 bases, with 6 bases of the junction left unmatched. This CDR3 has 14 residues.

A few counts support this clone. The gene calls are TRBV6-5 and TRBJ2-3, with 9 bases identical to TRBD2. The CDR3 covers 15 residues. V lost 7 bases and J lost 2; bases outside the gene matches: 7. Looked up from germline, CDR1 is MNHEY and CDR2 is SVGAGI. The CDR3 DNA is TGTGCCAGCAAGGGGCGGGAGGGTCTCACAGATACGCAGTATTTT. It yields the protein CASKGREGLTDTQYF.

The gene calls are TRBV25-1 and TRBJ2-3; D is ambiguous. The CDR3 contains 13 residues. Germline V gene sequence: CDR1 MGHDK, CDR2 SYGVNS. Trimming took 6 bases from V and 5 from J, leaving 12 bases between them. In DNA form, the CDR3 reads TGTGCCAGCAGCGTGAACTTCGGAGATACGCAGTATTTT. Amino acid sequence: CASSVNFGDTQYF.

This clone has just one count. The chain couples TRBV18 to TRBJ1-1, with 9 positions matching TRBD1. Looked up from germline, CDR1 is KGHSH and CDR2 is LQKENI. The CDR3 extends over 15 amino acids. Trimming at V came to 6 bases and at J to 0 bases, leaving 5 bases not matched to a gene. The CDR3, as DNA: TGTGCCAGCTCCAAGGGACAGGGACTGAACACTGAAGCTTTCTTT. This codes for CASSKGQGLNTEAFF.

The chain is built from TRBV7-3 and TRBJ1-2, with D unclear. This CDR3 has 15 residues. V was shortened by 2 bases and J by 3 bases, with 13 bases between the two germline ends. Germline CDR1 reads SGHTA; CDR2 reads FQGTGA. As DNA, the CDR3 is TGTGCCAGCAGCTTAGGCCCCCGGAGTGACTATGGCTACACCTTC. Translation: CASSLGPRSDYGYTF.

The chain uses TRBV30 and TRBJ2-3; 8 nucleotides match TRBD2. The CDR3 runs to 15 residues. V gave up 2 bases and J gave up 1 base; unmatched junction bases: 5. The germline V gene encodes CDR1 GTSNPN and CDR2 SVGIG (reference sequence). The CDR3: CAWSLAGTRTDTQYF. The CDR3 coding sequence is TGTGCCTGGAGTCTAGCGGGCACCCGCACAGATACGCAGTATTTT.

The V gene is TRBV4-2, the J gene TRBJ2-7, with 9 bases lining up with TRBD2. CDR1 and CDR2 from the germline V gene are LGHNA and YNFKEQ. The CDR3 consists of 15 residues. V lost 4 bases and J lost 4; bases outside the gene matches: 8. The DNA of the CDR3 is TGTGCCAGCAGCCTAAGGACTAGCGAGCATTACGAGCAGTACTTC. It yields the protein CASSLRTSEHYEQYF.

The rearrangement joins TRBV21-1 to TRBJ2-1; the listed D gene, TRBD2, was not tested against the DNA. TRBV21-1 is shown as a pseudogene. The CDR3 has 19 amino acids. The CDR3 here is CASSKAPKERATSLYGQFF. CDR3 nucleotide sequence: TGTGCCAGCAGCAAAGCGCCTAAGGAGAGGGCGACCTCTCTTTATGGGCAGTTCTTC.

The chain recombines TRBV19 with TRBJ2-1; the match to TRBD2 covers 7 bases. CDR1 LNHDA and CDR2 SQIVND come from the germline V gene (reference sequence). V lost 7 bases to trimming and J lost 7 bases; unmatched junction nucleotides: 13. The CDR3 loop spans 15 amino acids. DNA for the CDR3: TGTGCCAGTACCTCGATCACGGGAGGTTTTAATGAGCAGTTCTTC. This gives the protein CASTSITGGFNEQFF.

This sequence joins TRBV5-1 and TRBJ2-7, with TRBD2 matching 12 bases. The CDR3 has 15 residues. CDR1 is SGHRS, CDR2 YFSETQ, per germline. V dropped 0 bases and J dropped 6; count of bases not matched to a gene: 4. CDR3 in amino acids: CASSLGLTSGGEQYF. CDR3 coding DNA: TGCGCCAGCAGCTTGGGACTGACTAGCGGGGGCGAGCAGTACTTC.

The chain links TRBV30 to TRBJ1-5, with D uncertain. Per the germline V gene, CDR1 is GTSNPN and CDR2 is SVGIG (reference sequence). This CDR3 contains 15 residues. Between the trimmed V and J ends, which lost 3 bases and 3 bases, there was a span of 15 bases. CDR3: CAWRPHEGFNQPQHF. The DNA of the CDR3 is TGTGCCTGGAGGCCTCATGAGGGATTCAATCAGCCCCAGCATTTT. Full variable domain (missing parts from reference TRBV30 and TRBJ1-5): SQTIHQWPATLVQPVGSPLSLECTVEGTSNPNLYWYRQAAGRGLQLLFYSVGIGQISSEVPQNLSASRPQDRQFILSSKKLLLSDSGFYLCAWRPHEGFNQPQHFGDGTRLSIL.

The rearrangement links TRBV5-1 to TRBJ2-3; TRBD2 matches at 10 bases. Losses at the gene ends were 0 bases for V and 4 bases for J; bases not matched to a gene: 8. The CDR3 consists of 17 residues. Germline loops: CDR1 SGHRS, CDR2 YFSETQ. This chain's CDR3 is CASSLEKASGSPDTQYF. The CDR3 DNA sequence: TGCGCCAGCAGCTTGGAAAAGGCTAGCGGGAGCCCAGATACGCAGTATTTT.

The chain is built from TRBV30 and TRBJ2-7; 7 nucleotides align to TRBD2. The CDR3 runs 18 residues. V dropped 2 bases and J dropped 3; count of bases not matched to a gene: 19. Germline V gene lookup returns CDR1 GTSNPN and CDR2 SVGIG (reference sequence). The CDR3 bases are TGTGCCTGGAGTAAAGGGAAGATGACTTCTAGCGGAAACTACGAGCAGTACTTC. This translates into CAWSKGKMTSSGNYEQYF. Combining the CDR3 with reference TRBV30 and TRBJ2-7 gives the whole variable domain SQTIHQWPATLVQPVGSPLSLECTVEGTSNPNLYWYRQAAGRGLQLLFYSVGIGQISSEVPQNLSASRPQDRQFILSSKKLLLSDSGFYLCAWSKGKMTSSGNYEQYFGPGTRLTVT.

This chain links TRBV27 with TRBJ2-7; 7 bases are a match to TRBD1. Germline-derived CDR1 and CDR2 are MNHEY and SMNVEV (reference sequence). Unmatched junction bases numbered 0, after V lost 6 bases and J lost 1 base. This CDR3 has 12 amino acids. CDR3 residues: CASRDRSYEQYF. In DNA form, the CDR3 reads TGTGCCAGCAGGGACAGGTCCTACGAGCAGTACTTC.

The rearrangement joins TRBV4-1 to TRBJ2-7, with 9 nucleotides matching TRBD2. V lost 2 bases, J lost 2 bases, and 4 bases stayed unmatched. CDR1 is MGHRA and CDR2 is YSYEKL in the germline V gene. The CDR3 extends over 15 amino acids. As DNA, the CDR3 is TGCGCCAGCAGCCAACGGACTAGCGAGGCCTACGAGCAGTACTTC. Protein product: CASSQRTSEAYEQYF.

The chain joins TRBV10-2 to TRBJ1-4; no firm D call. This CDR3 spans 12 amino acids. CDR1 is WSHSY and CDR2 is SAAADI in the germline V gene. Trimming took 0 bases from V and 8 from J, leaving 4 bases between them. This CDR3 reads CASSESEEKLFF. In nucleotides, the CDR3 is TGCGCCAGCAGTGAGTCCGAGGAAAAACTGTTTTTT.

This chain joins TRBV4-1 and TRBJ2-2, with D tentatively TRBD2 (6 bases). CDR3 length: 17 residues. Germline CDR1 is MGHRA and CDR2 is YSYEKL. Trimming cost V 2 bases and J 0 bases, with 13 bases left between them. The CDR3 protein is CASSQSTSLSNTGELFF. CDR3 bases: TGCGCCAGCAGCCAATCGACTAGTTTGTCGAACACCGGGGAGCTGTTTTTT.

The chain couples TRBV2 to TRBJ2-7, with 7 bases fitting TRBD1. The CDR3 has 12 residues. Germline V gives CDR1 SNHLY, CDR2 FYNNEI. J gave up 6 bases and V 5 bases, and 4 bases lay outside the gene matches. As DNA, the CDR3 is TGTGCCAGCAGTCAAGACAGGGTCGAGCAGTACTTC. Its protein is CASSQDRVEQYF.

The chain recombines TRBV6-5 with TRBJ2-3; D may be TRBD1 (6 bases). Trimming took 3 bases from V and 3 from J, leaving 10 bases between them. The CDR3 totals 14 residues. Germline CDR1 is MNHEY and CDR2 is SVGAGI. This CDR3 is CASSYQQGTDTQYF. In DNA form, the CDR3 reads TGTGCCAGCAGTTATCAACAGGGAACAGATACGCAGTATTTT.